This TCR beta chain was sequenced for a study of OX40 agonist ivuxolimab in advanced cancers. Assay used: immunoSEQ multiplex PCR; TCRdb lists only in-frame clones, some missing. The data contain fewer than 30,000 clones, around 87% of them seen just once; the ten biggest clones take up approximately 20%. CDR1 SGHDT and CDR2 YYEEEE come from the germline V gene. The CDR3 length is 15 residues. Trimming shortened V by 3 bases and J by 0 bases, and 10 bases separated the two germline ends. The sequenced sample was CD4+ or CD8+ T cells sorted from blood, obtained in a trial of the OX40 agonist ivuxolimab. The source of this sequence is an adult with an advanced solid tumor such as melanoma, head and neck, liver or kidney cancer. The rearrangement links TRBV5-6 to TRBJ1-5; D call uncertain. In DNA form, the CDR3 reads TGTGCCAGCAGCTGGGGTGACAATAGCAATCAGCCCCAGCATTTT. Amino acids: CASSWGDNSNQPQHF.